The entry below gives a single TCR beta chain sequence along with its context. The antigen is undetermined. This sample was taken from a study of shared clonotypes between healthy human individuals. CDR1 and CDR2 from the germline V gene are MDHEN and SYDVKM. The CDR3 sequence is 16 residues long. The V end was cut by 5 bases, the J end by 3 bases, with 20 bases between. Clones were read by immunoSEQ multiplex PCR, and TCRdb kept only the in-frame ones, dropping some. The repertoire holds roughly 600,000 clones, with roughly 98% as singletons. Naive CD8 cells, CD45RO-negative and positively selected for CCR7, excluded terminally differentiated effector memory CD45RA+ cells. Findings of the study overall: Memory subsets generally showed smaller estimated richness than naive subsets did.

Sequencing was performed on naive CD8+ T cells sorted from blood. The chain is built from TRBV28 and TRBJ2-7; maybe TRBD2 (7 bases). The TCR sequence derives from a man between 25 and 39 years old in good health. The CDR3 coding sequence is TGTGCCAGCAGTCCCTATACGGGGGGCGCTTTCTACGAGCAGTACTTC. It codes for CASSPYTGGAFYEQYF. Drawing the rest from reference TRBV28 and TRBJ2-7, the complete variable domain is DVKVTQSSRYLVKRTGEKVFLECVQDMDHENMFWYRQDPGLGLRLIYFSYDVKMKEKGDIPEGYSVSREKKERFSLILESASTNQTSMYLCASSPYTGGAFYEQYFGPGTRLTVT.